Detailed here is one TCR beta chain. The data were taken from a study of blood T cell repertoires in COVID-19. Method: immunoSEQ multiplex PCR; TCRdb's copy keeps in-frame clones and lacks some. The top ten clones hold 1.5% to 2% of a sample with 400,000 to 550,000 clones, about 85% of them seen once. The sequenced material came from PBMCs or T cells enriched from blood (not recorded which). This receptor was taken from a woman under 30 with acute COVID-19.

The CDR3 spells CASSEALWRVSTDTQYF. DNA for the CDR3: TGTGCCAGCAGTGAAGCGCTTTGGCGGGTTAGCACAGATACGCAGTATTTT. The chain carries TRBV2 and TRBJ2-3; weak D call: TRBD2 (5 bases). Germline assignment: CDR1 SNHLY and CDR2 FYNNEI. V shed 0 bases and J shed 0 bases, with 13 bases lying between them. The CDR3 spans 17 residues.